This T cell receptor (beta chain) was profiled in a study of blood T cell repertoires in COVID-19 (TCRdb year 2020). Background for the entire study: Collaborator samples came from the United States, Italy and Spain and covered acute and convalescent phases of COVID-19. A freely available public database, intended as a resource for researchers studying the immune response to SARS-CoV-2, is where the repertoires were released. Nearly every sample came with metadata listing a de-identified subject ID, COVID-19 status, age in years and sex. The material from the prospective study consisted of cDNA or gDNA derived from T cells, B-cell-depleted T cells, or PBMCs. The samples were drawn from two sources: the first 160 participants of the ongoing ImmuneRACE study, and fewer than 1,500 subjects contributed by 6 global collaborators. Where available, HLA class I and class II types were obtained from metadata supplied by the sample provider rather than from assay-based typing. The dataset comprised deeply sampled blood TCRbeta repertoires from subjects exposed to, actively infected with, or recovered from COVID-19.

V is pruned by 1 base and J by 4 bases, leaving 1 base of the junction without a gene match. There are 14 amino acids in the CDR3, from cysteine to phenylalanine inclusive. Here the CDR3 DNA is all that survives: 42 bases in frame from base 1. The germline V gene gives CDR1 as SGHTS and CDR2 as YDEGEE. TCRbeta CDR3 regions were amplified from genomic DNA by means of the immunoSEQ Assay, a bias-controlled multiplex PCR. Per the original workflow: Nucleated cell counts per sample were estimated from amplification of reference gene primers within the assay. To quantify the absolute abundance of each unique TCRbeta CDR3 rearrangement, sequence reads were collapsed and filtered. For each sample, productive Simpson clonality was calculated by taking the square root of Simpson's diversity index across productive rearrangements. This is the immuneACCESS table as TCRdb keeps it, with only in-frame sequences that have V and J called. A part of the clones is gone; compared with another copy, unresolved V genes explain less than half, and the rest is unexplained. V, J and clone size are those of that table, while D and trimming were read from the DNA. The sample yields approximately 270,000 clones; 90% were counted once. The ten largest account for roughly 4.3% of the sample.

With respect to this clone: Its antigen is unknown. No quality values exist for individual bases; no much larger clone is one base distant.

Study-wide findings and limitations: The quantity of clinical and demographic metadata differed by source and by participant and was supplied without curation.

Enrolling through a virtual design, the prospective study's participants ranged in age from roughly 18 to 89 years and lived across around 25 United States geographic areas. To assign participants to cohorts, the prospective study relied on clinical history that participants themselves reported in a screening survey and a study questionnaire. In the prospective study, mobile phlebotomists collected whole blood, serum and a nasopharyngeal or oropharyngeal swab from each participant. Over a roughly 2-month period, participants in the prospective study had the option of providing additional blood draws and questionnaires. Before DNA extraction, prospective study blood samples were shipped either frozen or at room temperature.

This receptor was taken from a woman aged 30 to 39 with acute COVID-19. The receptor chain draws on TRBV5-8 and TRBJ2-4; 8 of the junction bases match TRBD2. Sequencing input: PBMCs or T cells enriched from blood (not recorded which). The CDR3: CASSLSGSKNIQYF. The sequenced DNA is TGTGCCAGCAGCTTGAGCGGGAGTAAAAACATTCAGTACTTC. This CDR3, with the reference TRBV5-8 and TRBJ2-4 proteins standing in past its ends, gives the full variable domain EAGVTQSPTHLIKTRGQQATLRCSPISGHTSVYWYQQALGLGLQFLLWYDEGEERNRGNFPPRFSGRQFPNYSSELNVNALELEDSALYLCASSLSGSKNIQYFGAGTRLSVL.